One and the same sample provided the 5 T cell receptor beta chains below, sequenced in a study of blood T cell repertoires in COVID-19. The protocol was immunoSEQ multiplex PCR, while the TCRdb copy is restricted to in-frame clones and leaves out a portion. Of approximately 200,000 clones listed, almost 80% are singletons. What was sequenced was peripheral blood. The receptors shown here come from a man aged 60-69 years with active or convalescent COVID-19.

This clone was seen more than once but under ten times. This rearrangement joins TRBV9 to TRBJ2-7; 7 positions agree with TRBD2. Looked up from germline, CDR1 is SGDLS and CDR2 is YYNGEE. V gave up 9 bases and J gave up 7 bases; unmatched junction bases: 13. The CDR3 length is 13 residues. CDR3 amino acids: CATLRRERKEQYF. Written as DNA, the CDR3 is TGTGCCACCTTAAGGCGGGAGCGGAAGGAGCAGTACTTC.

J is TRBJ2-7 and V is TRBV27; D is unclear. The CDR3 consists of 13 residues. The germline V gene has CDR1 MNHEY and CDR2 SMNVEV (reference sequence). The germline V and J ends were trimmed by 0 bases and 3 bases, with 6 bases remaining between them. CDR3 DNA sequence: TGTGCCAGCAGTTTATCCGGAGACTACGAGCAGTACTTC. Translation: CASSLSGDYEQYF.

The chain links TRBV27 to TRBJ2-1; the match to TRBD1 covers 9 bases. Germline V gene lookup returns CDR1 MNHEY and CDR2 SMNVEV (reference sequence). The V and J ends lost 7 bases and 6 bases, in that order; junction bases with no gene match: 10. This CDR3 contains 15 residues. CDR3 region: CASNYRGQGTNEQFF. The DNA for the CDR3 is TGTGCCAGCAATTACCGGGGACAGGGAACCAATGAGCAGTTCTTC.

The chain employs TRBV9 and TRBJ2-7, with 11 bases identical to TRBD2. Germline V gene lookup returns CDR1 SGDLS and CDR2 YYNGEE. V lost 0 bases to trimming and J lost 4 bases; unmatched junction nucleotides: 3. CDR3 length: 15 amino acids. CDR3 bases: TGTGCCAGCAGCGTAGCTACTAGCGGGAGATACGAGCAGTACTTC. Protein sequence: CASSVATSGRYEQYF.

The chain combines TRBV29-1 with TRBJ2-7; TRBD2 might be the D (5 bases). Trimming left V 4 bases short and J 3 bases short, with 10 bases between. Germline values: CDR1 SQVTM, CDR2 ANQGSEA. The CDR3 is 12 amino acids. The DNA for the CDR3 is TGCAGCGTTGGGCGGGCCATCTACGAGCAGTACTTC. This codes for CSVGRAIYEQYF.